This T cell receptor beta chain is drawn from a study of T cell responses to AZD1222 COVID-19 vaccine. Study observations and caveats: Repertoires were sampled only after the peak T cell response.

Method: immunoSEQ multiplex PCR; TCRdb's copy keeps in-frame clones and lacks some. The repertoire consists of 150,000 or so clones, with about 93% occurring once and the leading ten covering around 5%. A word on this clone: Its target is unknown.

The CDR3 has 12 residues. The germline CDR1 and CDR2 sequences are MNHNY and SVGAGI (reference sequence). The ends were cut back, 5 bases at V and 6 bases at J, with 11 bases in the middle. V and J are TRBV6-6 and TRBJ2-7; no clear D. Sequenced here: peripheral blood, sampled on day 0 of AZD1222 vaccination. This sequence originates from an adult in good health. In nucleotides, the CDR3 is TGTGCCAGCAGTCGAGGAAGTGGCGAGCAGTACTTC. Translated: CASSRGSGEQYF.